This T cell receptor (beta chain) was found in a study of cytomegalovirus exposure and HLA in healthy donors. CDR3 size: 11 residues. Germline CDR1 reads SGHTS; CDR2 reads YDEGEE. V shed 10 bases and J shed 6 bases, with 12 bases lying between them. The PCR had 60 Vbeta and 13 Jbeta primers. The protocol was immunoSEQ multiplex PCR, while the TCRdb copy is restricted to in-frame clones and leaves out a portion. In all, the sample yields 40,000 to 55,000 clones. Of note for this clone: The target antigen is unknown.

Study conclusions and caveats: Association of a missense DCLRE1C variant with TCR beta V- and J-gene trimming was reported in a later analysis.

The genes are TRBV5-8 and TRBJ2-3; possibly TRBD1 for D (6 bases). The receptor's source is a male donor in good health and CMV-seropositive. Source material: PBMCs. CDR3 coding DNA: TGTGCCCGCCGGACAGCTGATACGCAGTATTTT. Residues: CARRTADTQYF.